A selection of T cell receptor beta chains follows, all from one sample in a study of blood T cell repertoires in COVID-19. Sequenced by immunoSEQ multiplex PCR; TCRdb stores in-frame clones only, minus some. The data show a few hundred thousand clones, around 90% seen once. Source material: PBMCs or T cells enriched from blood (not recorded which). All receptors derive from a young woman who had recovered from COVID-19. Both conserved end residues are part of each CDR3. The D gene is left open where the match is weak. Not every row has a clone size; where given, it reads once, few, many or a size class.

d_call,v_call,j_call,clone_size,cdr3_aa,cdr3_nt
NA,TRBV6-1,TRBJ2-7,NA,CASSEGHFSSYEQYF,TGTGCCAGCAGCGAAGGACATTTCAGCTCCTACGAGCAGTACTTC
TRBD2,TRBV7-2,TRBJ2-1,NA,CASSLVTSGRGGYNEQFF,TGTGCCAGCAGCTTAGTCACTAGCGGGAGGGGGGGATACAATGAGCAGTTCTTC
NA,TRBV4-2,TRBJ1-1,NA,CASSQQQGNTEAFF,TGTGCCAGCAGCCAACAACAGGGGAACACTGAAGCTTTCTTT
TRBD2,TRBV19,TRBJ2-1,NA,CASSIGGLATNEQFF,TGTGCCAGTAGTATAGGGGGACTAGCTACCAATGAGCAGTTCTTC
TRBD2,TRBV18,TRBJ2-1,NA,CASSQRGDHNEQFF,TGTGCCAGCTCACAGCGGGGGGATCACAATGAGCAGTTCTTC
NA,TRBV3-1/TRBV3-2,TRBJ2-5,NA,CASSQGYRSTRETQYF,TGTGCCAGCAGCCAAGGCTACAGAAGTACAAGGGAGACCCAGTACTTC
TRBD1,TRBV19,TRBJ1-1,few,CASGMGGQGLFTEAFF,TGTGCCAGTGGAATGGGGGGACAGGGTTTGTTCACTGAAGCTTTCTTT
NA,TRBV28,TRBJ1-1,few,CASSLGGHMNTEAFF,TGTGCCAGCAGTTTAGGGGGACATATGAACACTGAAGCTTTCTTT
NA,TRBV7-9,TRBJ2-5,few,CASSLRTAQETQYF,TGTGCCAGCAGCTTACGTACAGCTCAAGAGACCCAGTACTTC
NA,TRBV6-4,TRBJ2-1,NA,CATREERPSSYNEQFF,TGTGCCACCAGAGAGGAGCGGCCGAGCTCCTACAATGAGCAGTTCTTC
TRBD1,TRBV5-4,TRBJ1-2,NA,CASSHIRQGDYGYTF,TGTGCCAGCAGCCACATCAGACAGGGGGACTATGGCTACACCTTC
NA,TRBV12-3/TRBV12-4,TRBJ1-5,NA,CASSLSGNQPQHF,TGTGCCAGCAGTTTGTCCGGCAATCAGCCCCAGCATTTT
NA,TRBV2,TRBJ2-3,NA,CASRKASWATDTQYF,TGTGCCAGCAGGAAGGCAAGTTGGGCCACAGATACGCAGTATTTT
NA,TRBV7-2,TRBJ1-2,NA,CASSFSGDSNYGYTF,TGTGCCAGCAGCTTCTCGGGAGATTCTAACTATGGCTACACCTTC
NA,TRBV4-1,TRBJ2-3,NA,CASRPAITYRAGTDTQYF,TGCGCCAGCAGGCCCGCAATAACCTACAGGGCCGGCACAGATACGCAGTATTTT
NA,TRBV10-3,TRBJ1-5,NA,CAISESIQPQHF,TGTGCCATCAGTGAGTCTATACAGCCCCAGCATTTT
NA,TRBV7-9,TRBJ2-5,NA,CASSFLVWSEEETQYF,TGTGCCAGCAGCTTTCTAGTCTGGTCCGAAGAAGAGACCCAGTACTTC
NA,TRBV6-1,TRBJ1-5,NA,CASSESAWGHQPQHF,TGTGCCAGCAGTGAATCCGCCTGGGGGCACCAGCCCCAGCATTTT
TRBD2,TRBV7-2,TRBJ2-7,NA,CASSWGGSSYEQYF,TGTGCCAGCAGCTGGGGGGGGAGCTCCTACGAGCAGTACTTC
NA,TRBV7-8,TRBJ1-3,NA,CASSFRGNTIYF,TGTGCCAGCAGCTTTCGGGGAAACACCATATATTTT
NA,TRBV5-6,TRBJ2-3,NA,CASSFLGRGTGDTQYF,TGTGCCAGCAGCTTTTTGGGCCGGGGGACCGGGGATACGCAGTATTTT
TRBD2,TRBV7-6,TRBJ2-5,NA,CASSRLAGGQETQYF,TGTGCCAGCAGCCGACTAGCGGGGGGCCAAGAGACCCAGTACTTC
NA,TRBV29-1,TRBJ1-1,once,CSANKQGNTEAFF,TGCAGCGCGAACAAACAGGGGAACACTGAAGCTTTCTTT
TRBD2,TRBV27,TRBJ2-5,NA,CASSLLGGGSGGQETQYF,TGTGCCAGCAGTCTCCTGGGCGGCGGAAGCGGGGGGCAAGAGACCCAGTACTTC
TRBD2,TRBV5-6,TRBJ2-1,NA,CASSPRLAGANQFF,TGTGCCAGCAGCCCCCGACTAGCGGGGGCCAACCAGTTCTTC
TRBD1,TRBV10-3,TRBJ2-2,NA,CAIGLGAGQGANTGELFF,TGTGCCATCGGTCTAGGGGCAGGACAGGGCGCGAACACCGGGGAGCTGTTTTTT
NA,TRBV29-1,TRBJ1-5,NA,CSVGLGGDQPQHF,TGCAGCGTTGGTCTCGGAGGAGATCAGCCCCAGCATTTT
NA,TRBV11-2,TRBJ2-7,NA,CASSLEQAPYEQYF,TGTGCCAGCAGCTTAGAACAGGCTCCCTACGAGCAGTACTTC
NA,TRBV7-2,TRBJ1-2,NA,CASSPLPTPNDNGYTF,TGTGCCAGCAGCCCTCTGCCGACTCCGAACGATAATGGCTACACCTTC
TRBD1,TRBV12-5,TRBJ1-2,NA,CASGLDTGVGYGYTF,TGTGCTAGTGGTTTAGATACAGGGGTTGGCTATGGCTACACCTTC
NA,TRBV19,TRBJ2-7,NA,CATRGVGYEQYF,TGTGCCACACGGGGTGTCGGCTACGAGCAGTACTTC
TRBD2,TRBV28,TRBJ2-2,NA,CASSLGLAGRGGELFF,TGTGCCAGCAGTTTAGGGCTAGCGGGCCGCGGCGGGGAGCTGTTTTTT
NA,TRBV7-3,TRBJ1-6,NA,CASSERQSSPLHF,TGTGCCAGCAGCGAGCGACAGTCTTCACCCCTCCACTTT
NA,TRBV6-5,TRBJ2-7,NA,CAAGGPGEQYF,TGTGCCGCCGGGGGGCCGGGCGAGCAGTACTTC
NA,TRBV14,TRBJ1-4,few,CASSHPGEKLFF,TGTGCCAGCAGCCACCCCGGTGAAAAACTGTTTTTT